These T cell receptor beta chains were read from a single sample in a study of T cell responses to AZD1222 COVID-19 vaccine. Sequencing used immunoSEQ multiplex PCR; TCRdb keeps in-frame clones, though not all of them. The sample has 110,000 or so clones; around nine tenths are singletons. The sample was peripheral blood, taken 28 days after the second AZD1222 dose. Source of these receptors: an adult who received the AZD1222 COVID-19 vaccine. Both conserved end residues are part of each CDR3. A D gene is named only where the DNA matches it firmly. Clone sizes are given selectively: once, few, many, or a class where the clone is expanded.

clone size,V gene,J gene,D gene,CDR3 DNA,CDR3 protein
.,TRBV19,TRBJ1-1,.,TGTGCCAGTAGCCTTCCACCAACGGACACTGAAGCTTTCTTT,CASSLPPTDTEAFF
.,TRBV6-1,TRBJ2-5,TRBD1,TGTGCCAGCAGTGGAATAGATGGACAGGGAGGTGAGACCCAGTACTTC,CASSGIDGQGGETQYF
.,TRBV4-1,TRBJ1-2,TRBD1,TGCGCCAGCAGCCAAGTTGTTTTTTCGACAGGGGGCAGGTTTCAGTCCTATGGCTACACCTTC,CASSQVVFSTGGRFQSYGYTF
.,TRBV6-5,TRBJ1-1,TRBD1,TGTGCCGGCCGGACAGGGGGCGGGATTAAAGCTTTCTTT,CAGRTGGGIKAFF
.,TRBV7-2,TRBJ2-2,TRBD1,TGTGCCAGCAGCTTACCGGACAGGGCAAACACCGGGGAGCTGTTTTTT,CASSLPDRANTGELFF
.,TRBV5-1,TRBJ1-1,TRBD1,TGCGCCAGCAGCGTACTAACAGGGGACACTGAAGCTTTCTTT,CASSVLTGDTEAFF
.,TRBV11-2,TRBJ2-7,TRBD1,TGTGCCAGCAGCTTAGAGGCTAGGACAGGGATCTACGAGCAGTACTTC,CASSLEARTGIYEQYF
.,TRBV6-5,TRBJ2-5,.,TGTGCCAGCAGTTACCGAGGGTCCCAAGAGACCCAGTACTTC,CASSYRGSQETQYF
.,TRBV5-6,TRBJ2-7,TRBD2,TGTGCCAGCAGCGGACCTTCCGGGACTAGACAGTACTTC,CASSGPSGTRQYF
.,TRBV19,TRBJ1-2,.,TGTGCCAGTAGTTGGGGGATAGGAGGGGACTATGGCTACACCTTC,CASSWGIGGDYGYTF
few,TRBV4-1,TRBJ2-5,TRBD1,TGCGCCAGCAGCGCGCGACAGGGTGAGACCCAGTACTTC,CASSARQGETQYF
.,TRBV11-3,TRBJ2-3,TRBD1,TGTGCCAGCAGACCGGGACAGGGTGATTCAGATACGCAGTATTTT,CASRPGQGDSDTQYF
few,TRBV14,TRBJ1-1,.,TGTGCCAGCAGCCAATATACAGGGACTGAAGCTTTCTTT,CASSQYTGTEAFF
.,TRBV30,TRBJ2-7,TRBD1,TGTGCCTGGAGTCCCCGGACAGGGTTCATAGACGAGCAGTACTTC,CAWSPRTGFIDEQYF
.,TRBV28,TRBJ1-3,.,TGTGCCAGCTACAACAGGGAGTCCCCGGTAATCGGAAACACCATATATTTT,CASYNRESPVIGNTIYF
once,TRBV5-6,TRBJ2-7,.,TGTGCCAGCAGCTTGGAAGGGTCAGGGCATTACGAGCAGTACTTC,CASSLEGSGHYEQYF
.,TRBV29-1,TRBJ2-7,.,TGCAGCGGGGCGACATCATACGAGCAGTACTTC,CSGATSYEQYF
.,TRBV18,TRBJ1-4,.,TGTGCCAGCTCCCCCGGGTTCGGGAATGAAAAACTGTTTTTT,CASSPGFGNEKLFF
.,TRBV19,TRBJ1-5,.,TGTGCCAGTAGTATCAGCGCGAGTCAGCCCCAGCATTTT,CASSISASQPQHF
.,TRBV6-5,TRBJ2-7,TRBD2,TGTGCCACCCGAATATTAGCGGGAATATACGAGCAGTACTTC,CATRILAGIYEQYF
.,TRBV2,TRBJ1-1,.,TGTGCCAGCAGAGCAGAATTGAACACTGAAGCTTTCTTT,CASRAELNTEAFF
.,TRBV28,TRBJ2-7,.,TGTGCCAGCAGTTTTAGTACGACCCAATTCTCCTACGAGCAGTACTTC,CASSFSTTQFSYEQYF
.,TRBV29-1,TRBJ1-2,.,TGCAGCGTTGAAGATCTTCGTGCCAGGGTCTATGGCTACACCTTC,CSVEDLRARVYGYTF
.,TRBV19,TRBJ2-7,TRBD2,TGTGCCAGTAGTCAGCCCGGGGGGGCCACCTACGAGCAGTACTTC,CASSQPGGATYEQYF
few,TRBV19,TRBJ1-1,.,TGTGCCAGTAGTAAGCGGGGGCTGGGCACTGAAGCTTTCTTT,CASSKRGLGTEAFF
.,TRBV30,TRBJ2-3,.,TGTGCCTGGAGTTCGGTGTTTAGGGCAGATACGCAGTATTTT,CAWSSVFRADTQYF
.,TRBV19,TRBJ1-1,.,TGTGCCAGTAGTATTTTTCAGGGGAGGTCCACTGAAGCTTTCTTT,CASSIFQGRSTEAFF
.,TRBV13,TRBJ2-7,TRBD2,TGTGCCAGCAGCTTGGGACTAGCGGGATACGAGCAGTACTTC,CASSLGLAGYEQYF
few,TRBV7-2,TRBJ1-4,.,TGTGCCAGCAGCCCAGACAGAGATAATGAAAAACTGTTTTTT,CASSPDRDNEKLFF
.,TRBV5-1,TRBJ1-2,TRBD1,TGCGCCAGCAGCAAGGGGACAGATAACTATGGCTACACCTTC,CASSKGTDNYGYTF
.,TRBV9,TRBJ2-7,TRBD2,TGTGCCAGCAGCGTAGGGGGGACTAGCGTCTACGAGCAGTACTTC,CASSVGGTSVYEQYF
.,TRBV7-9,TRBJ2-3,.,TGTGCCAGCAGCTTAGTGCAGGGCCCAGATACGCAGTATTTT,CASSLVQGPDTQYF
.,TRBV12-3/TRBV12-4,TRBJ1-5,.,TGTGCCAGCAGCTTACAGGGTGCTCAGCCCCAGCATTTT,CASSLQGAQPQHF
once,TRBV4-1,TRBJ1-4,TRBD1,TGCGCCAGCAGCCAAGTCCCAGGGGGGACTGAAAAACTGTTTTTT,CASSQVPGGTEKLFF
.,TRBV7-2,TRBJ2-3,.,TGTGCCAGCAGCTCGCGGGCCGCCCTGACGCAGTATTTT,CASSSRAALTQYF
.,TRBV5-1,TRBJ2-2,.,TGCGCCAGCAGTTCAGGACAGACCTTCCGCACCGGGGAGCTGTTTTTT,CASSSGQTFRTGELFF
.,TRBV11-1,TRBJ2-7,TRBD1,TGTGCCAGCAGCCCGCAGACAGGGGGATCCTACGAGCAGTACTTC,CASSPQTGGSYEQYF
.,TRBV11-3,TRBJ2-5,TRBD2,TGTGCCAGCAGCGCCGGGACTAGCGTACAAGAGACCCAGTACTTC,CASSAGTSVQETQYF
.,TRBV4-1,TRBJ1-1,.,TGCGCCAGCAGCCAAGGGGTGAACACTGAAGCTTTCTTT,CASSQGVNTEAFF